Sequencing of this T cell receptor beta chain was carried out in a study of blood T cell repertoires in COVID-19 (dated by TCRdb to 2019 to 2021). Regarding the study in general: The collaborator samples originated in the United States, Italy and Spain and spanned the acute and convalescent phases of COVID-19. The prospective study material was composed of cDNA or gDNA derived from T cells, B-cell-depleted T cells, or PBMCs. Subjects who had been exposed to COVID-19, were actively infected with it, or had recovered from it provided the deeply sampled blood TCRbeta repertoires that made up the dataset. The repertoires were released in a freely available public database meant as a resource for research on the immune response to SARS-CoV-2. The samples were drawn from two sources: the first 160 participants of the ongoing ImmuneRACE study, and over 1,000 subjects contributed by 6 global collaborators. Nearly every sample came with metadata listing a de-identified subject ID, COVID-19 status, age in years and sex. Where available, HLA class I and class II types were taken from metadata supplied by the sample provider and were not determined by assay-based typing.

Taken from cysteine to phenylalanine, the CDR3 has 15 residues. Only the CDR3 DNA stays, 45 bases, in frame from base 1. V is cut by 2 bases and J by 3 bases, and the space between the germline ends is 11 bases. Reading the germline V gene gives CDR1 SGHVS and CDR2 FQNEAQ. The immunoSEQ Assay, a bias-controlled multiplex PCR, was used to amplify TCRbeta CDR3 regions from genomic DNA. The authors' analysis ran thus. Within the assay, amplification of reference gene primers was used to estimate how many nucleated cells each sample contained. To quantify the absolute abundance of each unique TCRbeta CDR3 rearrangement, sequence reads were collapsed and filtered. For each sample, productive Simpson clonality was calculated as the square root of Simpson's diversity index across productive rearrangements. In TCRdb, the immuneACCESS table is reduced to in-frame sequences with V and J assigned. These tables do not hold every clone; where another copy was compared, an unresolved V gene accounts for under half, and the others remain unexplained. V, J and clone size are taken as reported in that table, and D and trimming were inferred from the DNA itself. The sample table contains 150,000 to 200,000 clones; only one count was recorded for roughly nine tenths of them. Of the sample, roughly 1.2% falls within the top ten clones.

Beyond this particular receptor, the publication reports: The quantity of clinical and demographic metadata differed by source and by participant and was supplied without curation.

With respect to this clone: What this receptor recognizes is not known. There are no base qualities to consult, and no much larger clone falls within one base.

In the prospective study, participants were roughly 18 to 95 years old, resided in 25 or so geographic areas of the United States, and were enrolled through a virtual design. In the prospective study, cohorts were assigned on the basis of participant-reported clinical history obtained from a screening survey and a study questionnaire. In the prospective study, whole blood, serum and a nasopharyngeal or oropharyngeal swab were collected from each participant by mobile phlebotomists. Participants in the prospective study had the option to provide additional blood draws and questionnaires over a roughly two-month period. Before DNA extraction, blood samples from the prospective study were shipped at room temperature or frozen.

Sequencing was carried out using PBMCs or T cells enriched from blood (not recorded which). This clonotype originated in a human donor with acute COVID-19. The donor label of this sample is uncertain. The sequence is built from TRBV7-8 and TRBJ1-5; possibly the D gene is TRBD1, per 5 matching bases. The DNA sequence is TGTGCCAGCAGCTTATCGGGGGAGGCCAATCAGCCCCAGCATTTT. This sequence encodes CASSLSGEANQPQHF.